The rows below give T cell receptor beta chains drawn from one sample of a study of cytomegalovirus exposure and HLA in healthy donors. Using immunoSEQ multiplex PCR, the repertoire was profiled, and TCRdb retains in-frame clones only, with some absent. The table lists roughly 120,000 clones, approximately 80% of them singletons. The sample was PBMCs. These TCRs come from a woman aged 60-70 years in good health and CMV-seropositive. Both conserved end residues are part of each CDR3. The D gene is left open where the match is weak. Size is omitted from some rows. Given values are once, few, many or a class for expanded clones.

clone_size,d_call,v_call,cdr3_length,j_call,cdr3_aa,cdr3_nt
-,-,TRBV4-2,16,TRBJ1-2,CASSQEVAEDNYGYTF,TGTGCCAGCAGCCAAGAGGTGGCAGAAGATAACTATGGCTACACCTTC
-,-,TRBV6-1,13,TRBJ2-1,CASSRTSYFEQFF,TGTGCCAGCAGCCGGACTTCGTATTTTGAGCAGTTCTTC
once,-,TRBV9,15,TRBJ1-5,CASSGGPPGNQPQHF,TGTGCCAGCAGCGGGGGGCCCCCGGGAAATCAGCCCCAGCATTTT
-,TRBD1,TRBV7-8,15,TRBJ2-1,CASSPRQGGYNEQFF,TGTGCCAGCAGCCCAAGACAGGGGGGGTACAATGAGCAGTTCTTC
-,-,TRBV6-6,15,TRBJ2-7,CASSHPGLVYREQYF,TGTGCCAGCAGTCATCCAGGGTTAGTTTACCGGGAGCAGTACTTC
few,-,TRBV6-1,15,TRBJ2-3,CASMNHGGKTDTQYF,TGTGCCAGCATGAATCACGGGGGAAAGACAGATACGCAGTATTTT
few,TRBD2,TRBV19,13,TRBJ2-1,CATRRTSQDEQFF,TGTGCCACCCGGCGGACTAGCCAGGATGAGCAGTTCTTC
-,-,TRBV19,13,TRBJ1-2,CASSRTVTYGYTF,TGTGCCAGTAGTCGGACAGTAACTTATGGCTACACCTTC
once,-,TRBV5-4,10,TRBJ1-2,CAATPDGYTF,TGTGCTGCCACACCCGATGGCTACACCTTC
-,TRBD2,TRBV12-5,17,TRBJ2-7,CASGLGKASGSSYEQYF,TGTGCTAGTGGTTTGGGTAAGGCTAGCGGGAGCTCCTACGAGCAGTACTTC
-,-,TRBV13,16,TRBJ2-7,CASSLGGAGQSYEQYF,TGTGCCAGCAGCTTAGGCGGGGCGGGGCAATCCTACGAGCAGTACTTC
-,-,TRBV18,15,TRBJ1-2,CASSPAVTANYGYTF,TGTGCCAGCTCACCGGCAGTCACAGCTAACTATGGCTACACCTTC